This T cell receptor (beta chain) was sequenced for a study of breast tumors, draining lymph nodes, adjacent tissues. Study results and limitations: Tumor and nontumor repertoires were significantly more similar in luminal-like than in basal-like breast cancer. That most tumor T cells come from lymph nodes remained unproven. Tumor TCR diversity was below lymph nodes but above nontumor tissue.

The germline V gene has CDR1 DFQATT and CDR2 SNEGSKA (reference sequence). Losses at the gene ends were 1 base for V and 0 bases for J; bases not matched to a gene: 7. The CDR3 has 16 residues. Breast cancer patients provided tissue from their axillary draining lymph nodes. In its sample, this clonotype was seen many times. Its antigen is unidentified. This could be a read error, since a much larger clone is one nucleotide away. Each CDR3 protein gets one entry after TCRdb re-called the multiplex PCR reads with MiXCR. The sample lists over 250,000 distinct CDR3 sequences; roughly 31% were seen once. This chain links TRBV20-1 with TRBJ2-7, with 9 bases identical to TRBD1. This TCR came from a female donor with breast cancer. Some clones in this sample may be carry-over from other donors' samples. Specimen: axillary lymph node tissue. The CDR3 reads CSARGMTGGTSYEQYF. The CDR3 DNA follows: TGCAGTGCTAGAGGGATGACAGGGGGAACCTCCTACGAGCAGTACTTC.